Each of the 20 T cell receptor beta chains below was sequenced from the same sample in a study of CD8+ T cells in alopecia areata. Extraction of RNA preceded its reverse transcription into cDNA, which served as the sequencing template. Data came from immunoSEQ multiplex PCR; TCRdb stores just in-frame clones and leaves some out. The table has 160,000 or so clones, just over 65% seen once; the top ten hold roughly 10%. This specimen was CD8+ T cells sorted from blood, taken at week 0. These receptors came from a human donor with alopecia areata.

The V call is TRBV11-2, the J call TRBJ2-7; the D is unclear. The CDR3 is made up of 13 amino acids. Germline assignment: CDR1 SGHAT and CDR2 FQNNGV. V lost 1 base to trimming and J lost 2 bases, with 6 bases between them. The CDR3 here is CASSLGGPYEQYF. CDR3 in DNA: TGTGCCAGCAGCTTAGGGGGTCCCTACGAGCAGTACTTC.

The chain joins TRBV4-1 to TRBJ2-7; weak D call: TRBD1 (6 bases). The CDR3 covers 13 residues. The germline V gene has CDR1 MGHRA and CDR2 YSYEKL. V lost 3 bases and J 2 bases, leaving 8 bases between the germline ends. The CDR3 nucleotides are TGCGCCAGCAGCCACCGGACAGCCTACGAGCAGTACTTC. It translates to CASSHRTAYEQYF.

The table lists this clone with many counts. This chain links TRBV9 with TRBJ2-5, with 12 bases matching TRBD2. The germline CDR1 and CDR2 sequences are SGDLS and YYNGEE. Trimming at V came to 3 bases and at J to 5 bases, leaving 5 bases not matched to a gene. This CDR3 has 15 residues. CDR3: CASSASGGARETQYF. CDR3 DNA: TGTGCCAGCAGCGCTAGCGGGGGGGCCAGGGAGACCCAGTACTTC. The full variable domain, in which reference TRBV9 and TRBJ2-5 provide the parts outside the CDR3, is DSGVTQTPKHLITATGQRVTLRCSPRSGDLSVYWYQQSLDQGLQFLIQYYNGEERAKGNILERFSAQQFPDLHSELNLSSLELGDSALYFCASSASGGARETQYFGPGTRLLVL.

This sequence joins TRBV5-6 and TRBJ2-7; D call uncertain. V was cut by 4 bases and J by 4 bases, with 6 bases left in between. Germline assignment: CDR1 SGHDT and CDR2 YYEEEE. The CDR3 contains 11 residues. The CDR3 sequence is CASSEAYEQYF. CDR3 nucleotides: TGTGCCAGCAGCGAAGCTTACGAGCAGTACTTC.

This clone has only one observation. The chain combines TRBV2 with TRBJ2-1, with D uncertain. Trimming removed 4 bases at V and 6 bases at J, with 1 base between. The CDR3 is 10 residues long. In germline, CDR1 is SNHLY, CDR2 FYNNEI. The CDR3 region is CASSANEQFF. The CDR3 DNA is TGTGCCAGCAGTGCCAATGAGCAGTTCTTC.

The V and J genes are TRBV25-1 and TRBJ2-7; the D is unclear. In germline, CDR1 is MGHDK, CDR2 SYGVNS. Trimming took 1 base from V and 3 from J, leaving 13 bases between them. The CDR3 extends over 15 amino acids. The CDR3 protein is CASSESHGIDYEQYF. The CDR3 nucleotides are TGTGCCAGCAGTGAATCCCACGGAATAGACTACGAGCAGTACTTC.

The V gene is TRBV6-5, the J gene TRBJ2-5; 8 positions match TRBD1. In germline, CDR1 is MNHEY, CDR2 SVGAGI. J gave up 9 bases and V 1 base, and 7 bases lay outside the gene matches. This CDR3 is built from 14 residues. CDR3 in amino acids: CASSYFTGGRAQYF. In DNA form, the CDR3 reads TGTGCCAGCAGTTACTTTACAGGGGGTCGGGCCCAGTACTTC.

The rearrangement links TRBV4-1 to TRBJ1-1; D gene unclear. CDR1 is MGHRA, CDR2 YSYEKL, per germline. The CDR3 sequence is 14 residues long. Trimming removed 3 bases from V and 1 base from J, with 9 bases in between. In DNA, the CDR3 is TGCGCCAGCAGCCATTCTAGCACGAACACTGAAGCTTTCTTT. This encodes CASSHSSTNTEAFF.

This chain connects TRBV12-5 to TRBJ1-2, with 8 bases identical to TRBD1. The CDR3 contains 13 residues. Germline CDR1 LGHNT, CDR2 FRNRAP. The J segment lost 7 bases and the V segment lost 3 bases, leaving 4 bases of the junction unmatched. The DNA of the CDR3 is TGTGCTAGTGGTTTAGGCACAGGGGGTGGCTACACCTTC. It yields the protein CASGLGTGGGYTF.

This chain joins TRBV27 and TRBJ1-1; D ambiguous. There are 13 residues in the CDR3. The germline V gene has CDR1 MNHEY and CDR2 SMNVEV (reference sequence). Trimming took off 6 bases at V and 5 bases at J, with 13 bases between the two ends. The CDR3 loop is CASSRAVGTEAFF. The CDR3 DNA reads TGTGCCAGCAGCCGTGCTGTGGGGACTGAAGCTTTCTTT.

The chain combines TRBV18 with TRBJ2-5; tentative D call: TRBD2 (5 bases). Germline CDR1 reads KGHSH; CDR2 reads LQKENI. The ends were cut back, 3 bases at V and 1 base at J, with 21 bases in the middle. The CDR3 has 18 residues. The CDR3 sequence: CASSPTRGLLKAQETQYF. CDR3 bases: TGTGCCAGCTCACCGACAAGAGGGCTGTTGAAGGCCCAAGAGACCCAGTACTTC.

This rearrangement joins TRBV20-1 to TRBJ2-1; possibly TRBD1 for D (6 bases). Trimming pared 5 bases from V and 9 bases from J, leaving 11 bases between. The germline CDR1 and CDR2 sequences are DFQATT and SNEGSKA (reference sequence). The CDR3 length is 11 residues. Here the CDR3 reads CSAQGGGEQFF. Here the CDR3 DNA reads TGCAGTGCTCAAGGGGGTGGTGAGCAGTTCTTC.

About this clone itself: This CDR3 is also generated by other DNA sequences in the sample. The chain joins TRBV4-1 to TRBJ2-2, with no clear D. The length of the CDR3 is 13 residues. Germline-derived CDR1 and CDR2 are MGHRA and YSYEKL. The germline V and J ends were trimmed by 1 base and 4 bases, with 4 bases remaining between them. CDR3 coding DNA: TGCGCCAGCAGCCAAGGCGGCACCGGGGAGCTGTTTTTT. Its protein is CASSQGGTGELFF.

This clone was seen more than once but under ten times. One end of the junction does not line up with germline, which may come from a read error. V usage is TRBV2 and J usage is TRBJ1-2; no clear D. CDR1 SNHLY and CDR2 FYNNEI come from the germline V gene. CDR3 length equals 13 residues. The CDR3 DNA reads as TGTGCCAGCAGTGGTGGGCAGCAGTATGGCTACACTTTC. Protein: CASSGGQQYGYTF.

The rearrangement joins TRBV29-1 to TRBJ2-6; 7 positions match TRBD1. CDR1 and CDR2 (germline): SQVTM, ANQGSEA. The CDR3 is made up of 17 amino acids. J was trimmed by 0 bases and V by 4 bases; bases with no gene match: 9. CDR3 loop: CSVGLGTVISGANVLTF. The CDR3 DNA reads TGCAGCGTTGGGCTAGGGACAGTAATCTCTGGGGCCAACGTCCTGACTTTC.

The chain recombines TRBV4-1 with TRBJ2-7; maybe TRBD1 (6 bases). Trimming left V 0 bases short and J 1 base short, with 13 bases between. This CDR3 is built from 16 residues. CDR1 is MGHRA, CDR2 YSYEKL, per germline. The CDR3 bases are TGCGCCAGCAGCCAAGAAAGGTCAGGGGTGTCCTACGAGCAGTACTTC. It codes for CASSQERSGVSYEQYF.

The J gene is TRBJ1-1, the V gene TRBV29-1; D unclear. V was trimmed by 4 bases and J by 1 base, leaving 13 bases between them. Looked up from germline, CDR1 is SQVTM and CDR2 is ANQGSEA. The CDR3 loop spans 14 amino acids. This CDR3 is CSVGPGPSNTEAFF. CDR3 DNA sequence: TGCAGCGTTGGGCCGGGCCCTTCGAACACTGAAGCTTTCTTT. The entire variable domain, with the rest obtained from reference TRBV29-1 and TRBJ1-1, is as follows: SAVISQKPSRDICQRGTSLTIQCQVDSQVTMMFWYRQQPGQSLTLIATANQGSEATYESGFVIDKFPISRPNLTFSTLTVSNMSPEDSSIYLCSVGPGPSNTEAFFGQGTRLTVV.

This clone was seen a handful of times. This sequence joins TRBV7-9 and TRBJ1-2; no reliable D call. This CDR3 spans 12 amino acids. Germline loops: CDR1 SEHNR, CDR2 FQNEAQ (reference sequence). Trimming stripped 4 bases from V and 8 bases from J, with 11 bases between. This CDR3 reads CASSSDLYGYTF. CDR3 sequence (DNA): TGTGCCAGCAGCTCGGACCTGTACGGCTACACCTTC.

The rearrangement joins TRBV5-4 to TRBJ1-2, with D hard to call. V was pared by 0 bases and J by 10 bases, with 22 bases between. Per the germline V gene, CDR1 is SGHNT and CDR2 is YYREEE (reference sequence). The CDR3 totals 16 residues. CDR3 bases: TGTGCCAGCAGCTTGGGGGATCAGCCCAACCTCGAAGTCTACACCTTC. Its protein product is CASSLGDQPNLEVYTF.

The chain joins TRBV19 to TRBJ2-3; D unclear. CDR3 length: 15 residues. The V end lost 6 bases, the J end lost 0 bases, and 13 bases lay between the germline ends. The germline CDR1 and CDR2 sequences are LNHDA and SQIVND (reference sequence). The CDR3, as DNA: TGTGCCAGTAGCCGAGGAACCTCTAGCACAGATACGCAGTATTTT. Its translation: CASSRGTSSTDTQYF.